This TCR beta chain was obtained from a study of blood T cell repertoires in COVID-19. Looking at the study overall: COVID-19 samples collected from the United States, Italy and Spain covered acute and convalescent phases. In each case, the material was cDNA or gDNA derived from T cells, B-cell-depleted T cells, or PBMCs.

After removal of 6 bases from V and 1 base from J, the junction contained 6 bases not matched to a gene. The length of the CDR3 is 15 residues. From germline, CDR1 is ENHRY and CDR2 SYGVKD. This clone was detected only a few times. Per the study methods: By means of reference gene primer amplification, nucleated cell counts were estimated. Profiled with immunoSEQ multiplex PCR; TCRdb holds only in-frame clones, not every one. V, J and clone size were drawn from that table, and D and trimming were deduced from the DNA. The sample shows about 190,000 clones, roughly 80% of them seen only once. The sequence was obtained from a woman aged 50 to 60 with acute or convalescent COVID-19. The chain has TRBV10-3 and TRBJ1-2; 9 bases line up with TRBD1. The sequencing input was peripheral blood. The CDR3 sequence is CAIRPGQGSNYGYTF. The DNA of the CDR3 is TGTGCCATCAGGCCGGGACAGGGAAGTAACTATGGCTACACCTTC.